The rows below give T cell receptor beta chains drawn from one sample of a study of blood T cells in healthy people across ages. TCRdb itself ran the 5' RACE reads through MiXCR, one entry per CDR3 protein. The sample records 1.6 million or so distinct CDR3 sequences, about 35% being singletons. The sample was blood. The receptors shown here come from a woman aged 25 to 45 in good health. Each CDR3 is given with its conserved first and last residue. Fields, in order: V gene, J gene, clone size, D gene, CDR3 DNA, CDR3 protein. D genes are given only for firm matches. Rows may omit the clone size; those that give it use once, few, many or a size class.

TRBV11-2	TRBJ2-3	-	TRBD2	TGTGCCAGCACCCTAGGGTTGCGGGGGGGGAGCACAGATACGCAGTATTTT	CASTLGLRGGSTDTQYF
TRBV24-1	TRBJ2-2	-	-	TGTGCCACCAGTGATTCAGGGCTGGGAGTCACCGGGGAGCTGTTTTTT	CATSDSGLGVTGELFF
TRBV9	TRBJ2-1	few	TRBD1	TGTGCCAGCGCCGCCGGGACAGTTGACAATGAGCAGTTCTTC	CASAAGTVDNEQFF
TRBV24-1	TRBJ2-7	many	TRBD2	TGTGCCACCAGTGACAGACTAGCGGGAGATGATAAGCAGTACTTC	CATSDRLAGDDKQYF
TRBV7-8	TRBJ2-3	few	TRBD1	TGTGCCAGCAGCTTAGCGGGACAGGGGGATGATACGCAGTATTTT	CASSLAGQGDDTQYF
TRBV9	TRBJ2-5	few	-	TGTGCCAGCAGCGTAGTGGGCTATGGGTCAGAGACCCAGTACTTC	CASSVVGYGSETQYF
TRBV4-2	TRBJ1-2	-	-	TGTGCCAGCAGCCCGGACCGACGGGGCTATGGCTACACCTTC	CASSPDRRGYGYTF
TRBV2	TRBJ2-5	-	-	TGTGCCAGCAGTGCCCAGACAGGGGAGGGAGAGACCCAGTACTTC	CASSAQTGEGETQYF
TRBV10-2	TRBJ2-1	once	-	TGCGCCAGCAGAACCCTCGACAATGAGCAGTTCTTC	CASRTLDNEQFF
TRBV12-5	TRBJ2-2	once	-	TGTGCTAGTCGGCAAAGGGAGAACACCGGGGAGCTGTTTTTT	CASRQRENTGELFF
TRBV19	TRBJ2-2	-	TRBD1	TGTGCCAGTAGTATTTACAGGGGGCAAGCCGGGGAGCTGTTTTTT	CASSIYRGQAGELFF
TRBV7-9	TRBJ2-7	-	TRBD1	TGTGCCAGCAGCACCGGAGGGGACAGGTCGTTGTACGAGCAGTACTTC	CASSTGGDRSLYEQYF
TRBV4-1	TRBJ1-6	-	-	TGCGCCAGCAGCCAAGAAGTAAACTCCTATAATTCACCCCTCCACTTT	CASSQEVNSYNSPLHF
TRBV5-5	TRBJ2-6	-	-	TGTGCCAGCAGCTTTGGGAGCTACTCTGGGGCCAACGTCCTGACTTTC	CASSFGSYSGANVLTF
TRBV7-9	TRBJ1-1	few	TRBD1	TGTGCCAGCAGCCCAGACAGGGGGTATGAGGACACTGAAGCTTTCTTT	CASSPDRGYEDTEAFF
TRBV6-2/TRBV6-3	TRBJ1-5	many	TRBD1	TGTGCCAGCATTGCAGGGGGCGGTCAGCCCCAGCATTTT	CASIAGGGQPQHF
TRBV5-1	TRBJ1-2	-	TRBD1	TGCGCCAGCAGTTCCGGGACAGGGAGGGATTATGGCTACACCTTC	CASSSGTGRDYGYTF
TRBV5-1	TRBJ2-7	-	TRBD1	TGCGCCAGCAGCTTGGGTATGCGGGACAGGCGTTCCTACGAGCAGTACTTC	CASSLGMRDRRSYEQYF
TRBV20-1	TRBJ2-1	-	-	TGCAGTGCTAGGCATCCGCGGGGGCTAGATGAGCAGTTCTTC	CSARHPRGLDEQFF
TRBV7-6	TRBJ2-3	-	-	TGTGCCAGCAAGGGCCAGTTCAGCACAGATACGCAGTATTTT	CASKGQFSTDTQYF
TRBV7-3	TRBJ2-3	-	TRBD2	TGTGCCAGCAGCCCGCGCGACGGGAGGAGCACAGATACGCAGTATTTT	CASSPRDGRSTDTQYF
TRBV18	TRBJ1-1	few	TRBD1	TGTGCCAGCTCACCATCTGGGACAGGGGGTTTCACTGAAGCTTTCTTT	CASSPSGTGGFTEAFF
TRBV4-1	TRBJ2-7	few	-	TGCGCCAGCAGCCAAGAATGGTCGGACAGACCCTACGAGCAGTACTTC	CASSQEWSDRPYEQYF
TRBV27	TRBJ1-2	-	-	TGTGCCAGCAGGTTATTTGGGCTCTCTGATGGCTACACCTTC	CASRLFGLSDGYTF
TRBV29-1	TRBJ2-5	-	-	TGCAGCGTTGAACGTGTGGGGGTTTTAGAGACCCAGTACTTC	CSVERVGVLETQYF
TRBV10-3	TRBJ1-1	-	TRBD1	TGTGCCATCAGTGTTCATTCGGACAGGGGAGGGGGCACTGAAGCTTTCTTT	CAISVHSDRGGGTEAFF
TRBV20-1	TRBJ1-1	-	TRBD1	TGCAGTGCTAGTGACGGACAGGGAAACACTGAAGCTTTCTTT	CSASDGQGNTEAFF
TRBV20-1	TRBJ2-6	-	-	TGCAGTGCTAGAGCGGGGTCTGGGGCCAACGTCCTGACTTTC	CSARAGSGANVLTF
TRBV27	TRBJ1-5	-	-	TGTGCCAGCAGTCCGATCAGCAATCAGCCCCAGCATTTT	CASSPISNQPQHF
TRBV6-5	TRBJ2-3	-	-	TGTGCCAGCAGTTACTCGACTCCTCGAGATACGCAGTATTTT	CASSYSTPRDTQYF
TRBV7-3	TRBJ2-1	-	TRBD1	TGTGCCAGCAGCTTAAAGACAGGGGGGTCCTACAATGAGCAGTTCTTC	CASSLKTGGSYNEQFF
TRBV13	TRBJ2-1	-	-	TGTGCCGGCAGCTTACAGATCAATGAGCAGTTCTTC	CAGSLQINEQFF
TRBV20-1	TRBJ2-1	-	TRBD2	TGCAGTGCTAGGGGGCCGGGAGGGAATTACAATGAGCAGTTCTTC	CSARGPGGNYNEQFF
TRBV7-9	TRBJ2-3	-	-	TGTGCCAGCAGTAGGAAGCCCCTTCCCACAGATACGCAGTATTTT	CASSRKPLPTDTQYF
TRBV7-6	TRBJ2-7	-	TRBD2	TGTGCCAGCAGCCCCGGACTAGCGGGAGGCTTCTCCTACGAGCAGTACTTC	CASSPGLAGGFSYEQYF
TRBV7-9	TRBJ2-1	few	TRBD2	TGTGCCAGCAGCTCCCCTAGCGGGAGTAGGCAGTTCTTC	CASSSPSGSRQFF
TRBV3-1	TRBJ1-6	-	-	TGTGCCAGCAGCCAAGTCGGAGCCGCAAATTCACCCCTCCACTTT	CASSQVGAANSPLHF
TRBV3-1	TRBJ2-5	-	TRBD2	TGTGCCAGCAGCCAAGATAAACTAGCGGGGGGTCCCGTCCAAGAGACCCAGTACTTC	CASSQDKLAGGPVQETQYF
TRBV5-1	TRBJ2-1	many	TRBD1	TGCGCCAGCAGCTTACACACAGGGGGCGACATGGGCAATCCGGACAATGAGCAGTTCTTC	CASSLHTGGDMGNPDNEQFF
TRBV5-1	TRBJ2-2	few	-	TGCGCCAGCAGCTTGGTTCTAGTCCTGAACACCGGGGAGCTGTTTTTT	CASSLVLVLNTGELFF
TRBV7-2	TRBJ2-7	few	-	TGTGCCAGCAGCTTAGCAGGGGCCAACTCCTACGAGCAGTACTTC	CASSLAGANSYEQYF
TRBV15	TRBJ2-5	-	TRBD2	TGTGCCACCAGCAGAGATAGGCTAGCGGGACTCCAAGAGACCCAGTACTTC	CATSRDRLAGLQETQYF
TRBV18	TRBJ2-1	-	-	TGTGCCAGCTCACCACAGGTGCCCCGGGGTGAGCAGTTCTTC	CASSPQVPRGEQFF
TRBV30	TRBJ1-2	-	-	TGTGCCTGGGGGTCGACTGCGCCTGGGGGCTACACCTTC	CAWGSTAPGGYTF
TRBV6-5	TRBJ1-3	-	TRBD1	TGTGCCAGCAGTTCCCCGACAGGGTCCTCTGGAAACACCATATATTTT	CASSSPTGSSGNTIYF
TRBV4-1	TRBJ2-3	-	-	TGCGCCAGCAGCCAAGAAGGGCGGCCAGGAGGTGTGGCAGATACGCAGTATTTT	CASSQEGRPGGVADTQYF
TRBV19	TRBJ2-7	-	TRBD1	TGTGCCAGTAGTATATCCAGGACAGGGCGGGAGCAGTACTTC	CASSISRTGREQYF
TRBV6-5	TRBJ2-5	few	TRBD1	TGTGCCAGCAGGCCACCCCGGGACAGTGAGACCCAGTACTTC	CASRPPRDSETQYF
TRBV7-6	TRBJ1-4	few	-	TGTGCCAGCAGCCCGGGTGATCGGACTAATGAAAAACTGTTTTTT	CASSPGDRTNEKLFF
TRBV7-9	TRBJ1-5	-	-	TGTGCCAGCAGCCAAAGTTATGGGCCTAATCAGCCCCAGCATTTT	CASSQSYGPNQPQHF
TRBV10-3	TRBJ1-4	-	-	TGTGCCATCAGTGGTGTAATGAAACCTGAAGGCGAGGGACTGTTTTTT	CAISGVMKPEGEGLFF
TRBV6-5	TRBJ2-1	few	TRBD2	TGTGCCAGCAGTTACGAGGCGGGGGGCCAAGGTGAGCAGTTCTTC	CASSYEAGGQGEQFF
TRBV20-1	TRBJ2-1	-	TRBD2	TGCAGTGCTAGGCGGGAGATCAACTACAATGAGCAGTTCTTC	CSARREINYNEQFF
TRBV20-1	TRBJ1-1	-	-	TGCAGTGGTCAAGGGGGGGATTCGAAGAACACTGAAGCTTTCTTT	CSGQGGDSKNTEAFF
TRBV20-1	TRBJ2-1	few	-	TGCAGTGCTAGAGAGGTTCCTTCCCCTTTTAAGCAGTTCTTC	CSAREVPSPFKQFF
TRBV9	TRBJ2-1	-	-	TGTGCCAGCAGCGTAGCCCCTCGCGGGAATGAGCAGTTCTTC	CASSVAPRGNEQFF
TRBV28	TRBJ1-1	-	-	TGTGCCAGCAGTTATCGAACGGGTCGGACTGAAGCTTTCTTT	CASSYRTGRTEAFF
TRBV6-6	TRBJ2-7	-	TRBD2	TGTGCCAGCAGTCCCGGGACTAGCGGTTCGCCCTACGAGCAGTACTTC	CASSPGTSGSPYEQYF
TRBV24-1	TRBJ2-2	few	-	TGTGCCACCAGTGATCCCACTAGCAGCCTGGGCGGGGAGCTGTTTTTT	CATSDPTSSLGGELFF